The sequence of this T cell receptor beta chain was determined in a study of blood T cell repertoires in COVID-19. Study at large: Sites in the United States, Italy and Spain provided acute and convalescent COVID-19 samples.

Original analysis: Nucleated cell counts were estimated from reference gene primer amplification. The repertoire was sequenced with immunoSEQ multiplex PCR; TCRdb's copy has only in-frame clones and lacks some. V and J calls and clone size are those listed in that table; D and trimming were worked out from the DNA. This table holds about 240,000 clones, 80% to 90% found once. The source material was PBMCs or T cells enriched from blood (not recorded which). The source of this sequence is a woman under 40 who had recovered from COVID-19.

The CDR3 region is CASSPAGAYNEQFF. The CDR3 coding sequence is TGCGCCAGCAGCCCAGCGGGGGCCTACAATGAGCAGTTCTTC. V gene TRBV4-3 combines with J gene TRBJ2-1; 8 bases are a match to TRBD2. With V trimmed by 4 bases and J by 2 bases, 1 base remained unmatched. The CDR3 contains 14 residues. Per the germline V gene, CDR1 is LGHNA and CDR2 is YSLEER.